This T cell receptor (beta chain) stems from a study of blood T cell repertoires in COVID-19. Study in general: COVID-19 samples from acute and convalescent phases originated in the United States, Italy and Spain. Sources were T cells, B-cell-depleted T cells, or PBMCs; the material itself was cDNA or gDNA.

Trimming took 3 bases from V and 2 from J; bases not matched to a gene: 9. This CDR3 is built from 18 residues. CDR1 and CDR2 from the germline V gene are PRHDT and FYEKMQ (reference sequence). In the source study's methods: Amplification with reference gene primers provided the estimates of nucleated cell counts. Using immunoSEQ multiplex PCR, the repertoire was profiled, and TCRdb retains in-frame clones only, with some absent. V and J calls and clone size come straight from that table; D and trimming were deduced from the DNA. The data show around 53,000 clones, 70% to 80% seen once. The clonotype originates from a man between 45 and 60 years old with active or convalescent COVID-19. V and J are TRBV13 and TRBJ2-5; 13 bases match TRBD2. Sequenced input: peripheral blood. The CDR3: CASSFRTSGRRGQETQYF. The CDR3 DNA reads TGTGCCAGCAGCTTTCGGACTAGCGGGAGAAGGGGGCAAGAGACCCAGTACTTC.